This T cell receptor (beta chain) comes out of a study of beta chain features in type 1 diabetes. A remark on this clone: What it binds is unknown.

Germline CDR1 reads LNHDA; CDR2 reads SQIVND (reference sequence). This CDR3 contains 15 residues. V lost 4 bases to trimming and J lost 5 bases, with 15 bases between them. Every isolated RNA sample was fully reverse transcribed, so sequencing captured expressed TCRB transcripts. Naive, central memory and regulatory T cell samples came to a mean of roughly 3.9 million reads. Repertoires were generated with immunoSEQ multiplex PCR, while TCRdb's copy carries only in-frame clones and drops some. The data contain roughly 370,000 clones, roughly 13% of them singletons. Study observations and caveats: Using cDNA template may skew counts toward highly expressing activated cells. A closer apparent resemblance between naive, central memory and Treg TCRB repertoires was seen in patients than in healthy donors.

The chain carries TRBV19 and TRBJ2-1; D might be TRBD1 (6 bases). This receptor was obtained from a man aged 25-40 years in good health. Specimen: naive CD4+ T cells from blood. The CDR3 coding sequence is TGTGCCAGTAGTACAGGAGGACAGTTTGACAATGAGCAGTTCTTC. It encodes CASSTGGQFDNEQFF.